The 27 T cell receptor beta chains given below trace back to one sample, sequenced in a study of blood T cell repertoires in COVID-19. Profiled with immunoSEQ multiplex PCR; TCRdb holds only in-frame clones, not every one. This sample has 250,000 or so clones, with about nine tenths found just once. Sequencing input: PBMCs or T cells enriched from blood (not recorded which). The receptors derive from a woman younger than 45 with acute COVID-19.

The rearrangement joins TRBV5-1 to TRBJ1-5; D ambiguous. Trimming left V 0 bases short and J 0 bases short, with 4 bases between. The germline gives CDR1 SGHRS, CDR2 YFSETQ. The CDR3 is made up of 14 amino acids. DNA for the CDR3: TGCGCCAGCAGCTTGGTCTATAGCAATCAGCCCCAGCATTTT. Translated: CASSLVYSNQPQHF.

The genes are TRBV3-1 (or the pseudogene TRBV3-2) and TRBJ2-5; possibly TRBD2 for D (5 bases). V was pared by 4 bases and J by 2 bases, with 8 bases between. The CDR3 is made up of 13 amino acids. Germline V gene sequence: CDR1 LGHDT, CDR2 YNNKEL (reference sequence). The CDR3 nucleotides read TGTGCCAGCAGCCTAGCGACTCAAGAGACCCAGTACTTC. The encoded protein is CASSLATQETQYF.

CDR3 sequence reads: CASSSRPGVGNTIYF. The CDR3 DNA reads TGTGCCAGCAGTTCACGCCCGGGAGTTGGAAACACCATATATTTT. V and J are TRBV28 and TRBJ1-3; D gene unclear. Germline V CDR1 and CDR2: MDHEN, SYDVKM. Trimming shortened V by 4 bases and J by 3 bases, and 13 bases separated the two germline ends. The CDR3 has 15 amino acids. Drawing the rest from reference TRBV28 and TRBJ1-3, the complete variable domain is DVKVTQSSRYLVKRTGEKVFLECVQDMDHENMFWYRQDPGLGLRLIYFSYDVKMKEKGDIPEGYSVSREKKERFSLILESASTNQTSMYLCASSSRPGVGNTIYFGEGSWLTVV.

The count of this clone is one. The chain combines TRBV29-1 with TRBJ1-1; D uncertain. Germline values: CDR1 SQVTM, CDR2 ANQGSEA. V was shortened by 6 bases and J by 0 bases, with 20 bases between the two germline ends. The CDR3 contains 16 residues. DNA of the CDR3: TGCAGCGTCGCCGAGCCCTCCAAGGCGGTGAACACTGAAGCTTTCTTT. Its translation is CSVAEPSKAVNTEAFF.

This clone was seen once. The chain joins TRBV19 to TRBJ1-4, with 8 positions matching TRBD1. V was clipped by 6 bases and J by 8 bases; unmatched bases: 8. The CDR3 runs to 14 residues. Germline V gene data show CDR1 as LNHDA and CDR2 as SQIVND (reference sequence). The CDR3 sequence: CASSGQGGWEKLFF. The DNA of the CDR3 is TGTGCCAGTAGCGGACAGGGAGGTTGGGAAAAACTGTTTTTT. Full variable domain (outside the CDR3, taken from reference TRBV19 and TRBJ1-4): DGGITQSPKYLFRKEGQNVTLSCEQNLNHDAMYWYRQDPGQGLRLIYYSQIVNDFQKGDIAEGYSVSREKKESFPLTVTSAQKNPTAFYLCASSGQGGWEKLFFGSGTQLSVL.

The rearrangement links TRBV4-1 to TRBJ2-2; 9 nucleotides align to TRBD1. This CDR3 spans 18 amino acids. Germline CDR1 and CDR2: MGHRA and YSYEKL. Trimming cost V 3 bases and J 4 bases; bases outside gene matches: 12. CDR3 sequence: CASSQDHRTGATTGELFF. In DNA, the CDR3 is TGCGCCAGCAGCCAGGACCACCGGACAGGGGCGACCACCGGGGAGCTGTTTTTT.

The chain couples TRBV7-2 to TRBJ1-1, with D unclear. Per the germline V gene, CDR1 is SGHTA and CDR2 is FQGNSA. Deletions cut 5 bases from V and 1 base from J, with 8 bases between. CDR3 length: 13 residues. The CDR3 loop is CASSLGRNTEAFF. DNA for the CDR3: TGTGCCAGCAGCCTCGGGAGGAACACTGAAGCTTTCTTT. Looking up the rest from reference TRBV7-2 and TRBJ1-1 gives the full variable domain: GAGVSQSPSNKVTEKGKDVELRCDPISGHTALYWYRQSLGQGLEFLIYFQGNSAPDKSGLPSDRFSAERTGGSVSTLTIQRTQQEDSAVYLCASSLGRNTEAFFGQGTRLTVV.

V is TRBV10-3 and J is TRBJ2-2; TRBD2 agrees at 10 bases. Unmatched junction bases numbered 10, after V lost 6 bases and J lost 6 bases. CDR3 size: 16 residues. Looked up from germline, CDR1 is ENHRY and CDR2 is SYGVKD. DNA of the CDR3: TGTGCCATCAGACCTCTAGCGGGAGTGTCAGCCGGGGAGCTGTTTTTT. Protein: CAIRPLAGVSAGELFF.

This clone was seen once. The rearrangement joins TRBV2 to TRBJ1-4, with unresolved D. CDR1 and CDR2 (germline): SNHLY, FYNNEI. There are 14 residues in the CDR3. V was cut by 5 bases and J by 3 bases, with 10 bases left in between. The CDR3 nucleotides are TGTGCCAGCAGTTTTCGGGGAGCTAATGAAAAACTGTTTTTT. It encodes CASSFRGANEKLFF. The whole variable domain, filled in from reference TRBV2 and TRBJ1-4, reads EPEVTQTPSHQVTQMGQEVILRCVPISNHLYFYWYRQILGQKVEFLVSFYNNEISEKSEIFDDQFSVERPDGSNFTLKIRSTKLEDSAMYFCASSFRGANEKLFFGSGTQLSVL.

With respect to this clone: A read error may account for a junction end that differs from germline. The J gene is TRBJ2-3, the V gene TRBV29-1; TRBD1 matches 9 bases. Germline V CDR1 and CDR2: SQVTM, ANQGSEA. CDR3 length: 11 amino acids. Written as DNA, the CDR3 is TGCAGCGTTGAGGACAGGGGAACGCCGTATTTT. It translates to CSVEDRGTPYF.

The chain recombines TRBV19 with TRBJ2-1, with TRBD1 identical over 7 bases. J was trimmed by 7 bases and V by 4 bases; bases with no gene match: 4. The CDR3 is 13 amino acids. Looked up from germline, CDR1 is LNHDA and CDR2 is SQIVND (reference sequence). CDR3 residues: CASSRGGRNEQFF. The CDR3 nucleotides read TGTGCCAGTAGTAGAGGGGGCCGGAATGAGCAGTTCTTC.

The chain combines TRBV14 with TRBJ1-4, with a possible D match to TRBD1 (5 bases). The CDR3 contains 13 residues. V shed 0 bases and J shed 8 bases, with 7 bases lying between them. From germline, CDR1 is SGHDN and CDR2 FVKESK. This CDR3 is CASSQDKGEKLFF. The CDR3 DNA follows: TGTGCCAGCAGCCAAGATAAGGGGGAAAAACTGTTTTTT.

The chain links TRBV28 to TRBJ2-7; D not certain. The germline gives CDR1 MDHEN, CDR2 SYDVKM. There are 13 residues in the CDR3. Between the trimmed V and J ends, which lost 4 bases and 4 bases, there was a span of 11 bases. The CDR3 reads CASSSAARYEQYF. The CDR3 DNA is TGTGCCAGCAGTTCGGCGGCCCGATACGAGCAGTACTTC.

The chain has TRBV7-2 and TRBJ2-1; D possibly corresponds to TRBD1 (6 bases). The ends were cut back, 5 bases at V and 7 bases at J, with 18 bases in the middle. The CDR3 totals 15 residues. CDR1 is SGHTA and CDR2 is FQGNSA in the germline V gene. The CDR3 here is CASSARDRPVNEQFF. As DNA, the CDR3 is TGTGCCAGCAGCGCCCGAGACAGGCCAGTAAATGAGCAGTTCTTC.

This chain uses TRBV18 with TRBJ2-1, with 9 positions matching TRBD1. CDR3 length equals 14 residues. The V and J ends lost 6 bases and 6 bases, in that order; junction bases with no gene match: 6. Germline lookup yields CDR1 KGHSH and CDR2 LQKENI. The CDR3 DNA reads TGTGCCAGCTCTGGGACAGGGCACCCCAATGAGCAGTTCTTC. It specifies CASSGTGHPNEQFF.

The chain has TRBV7-3 and TRBJ1-5; D gene unclear. Looked up from germline, CDR1 is SGHTA and CDR2 is FQGTGA. The CDR3 totals 16 residues. V was pared by 1 base and J by 2 bases, with 12 bases between. CDR3 in amino acids: CASSLKYSQCNQPQHF. The CDR3 coding sequence is TGTGCCAGCAGCTTAAAGTACAGCCAATGCAATCAGCCCCAGCATTTT.

The chain recombines TRBV6-1 with TRBJ2-5, with 11 positions matching TRBD2. The CDR3 loop spans 17 amino acids. The germline gives CDR1 MNHNS, CDR2 SASEGT. The junction had 6 bases not matched to a gene; V was cut back by 3 bases and J by 0 bases. CDR3: CASSEKLAGENQETQYF. CDR3 in DNA: TGTGCCAGCAGTGAGAAACTAGCGGGGGAAAACCAAGAGACCCAGTACTTC.

This clone has only one observation. The V and J genes are TRBV14 and TRBJ2-3, with no clear D. V was clipped by 1 base and J by 6 bases, with 8 bases between them. Germline V gene sequence: CDR1 SGHDN, CDR2 FVKESK. The CDR3 is 13 residues long. The CDR3 DNA reads TGTGCCAGCAGCCAAGTAGTCATGGATACGCAGTATTTT. Translation: CASSQVVMDTQYF.

The V and J genes are TRBV7-8 and TRBJ2-1; D is unclear. The V end lost 2 bases, the J end lost 10 bases, and 18 bases lay between the germline ends. The CDR3 length is 15 residues. Germline CDR1 SGHVS, CDR2 FQNEAQ. CDR3 bases: TGTGCCAGCAGCTTAATGTCCCGCCGGGTGGAGGAGCAGTTCTTC. The encoded protein is CASSLMSRRVEEQFF.

This clone was observed a single time. The rearrangement joins TRBV15 to TRBJ1-2, with D tentatively TRBD1 (5 bases). Trimming removed 0 bases from V and 6 bases from J, with 20 bases in between. The CDR3 covers 17 residues. CDR1 and CDR2 (germline): LNHNV, YYDKDF (reference sequence). The DNA of the CDR3 is TGTGCCACCAGCAGAGATCGGTTAGGGCCGGGGGGAGATGGCTACACCTTC. Translated: CATSRDRLGPGGDGYTF.

This sequence joins TRBV28 and TRBJ2-3; D may be TRBD2 (6 bases). Germline values: CDR1 MDHEN, CDR2 SYDVKM. The CDR3 sequence is 16 residues long. V lost 5 bases and J lost 1, with 16 bases in between. The CDR3 loop reads CASSLPAVAGTDTQYF. The DNA for the CDR3 is TGTGCCAGCAGTCTCCCCGCGGTAGCGGGCACAGATACGCAGTATTTT.

As for this clone: Other DNA sequences from this sample encode an identical CDR3 as well. The genes are TRBV28 and TRBJ1-6; TRBD1 is a possible D gene (6 bases). Germline CDR1 and CDR2: MDHEN and SYDVKM. This CDR3 contains 15 residues. Between the trimmed V and J ends, which lost 6 bases and 3 bases, there was a span of 12 bases. This CDR3 is CASSSGQIYNSPLHF. In DNA, the CDR3 is TGTGCCAGCAGCTCTGGACAGATCTATAATTCACCCCTCCACTTT.

The chain uses TRBV27 and TRBJ2-5; no definite D call. The CDR3 sequence is 13 residues long. Germline V lookup: CDR1 MNHEY, CDR2 SMNVEV (reference sequence). Trimming removed 5 bases from V and 1 base from J, with 8 bases in between. CDR3 coding DNA: TGTGCCAGCAGTACTGACTTCCAAGAGACCCAGTACTTC. This sequence encodes CASSTDFQETQYF.

The chain employs TRBV4-1 and TRBJ2-2; 7 bases fit TRBD1. CDR1 is MGHRA and CDR2 is YSYEKL in the germline V gene. Losses at the gene ends were 4 bases for V and 5 bases for J; bases not matched to a gene: 7. The CDR3 sequence is 15 residues long. CDR3 amino acids: CASSPGTEITGELFF. DNA of the CDR3: TGCGCCAGCAGCCCCGGGACAGAGATTACCGGGGAGCTGTTTTTT.

The chain is built from TRBV11-3 and TRBJ1-3, with D possibly being TRBD1 (5 bases). The germline CDR1 and CDR2 sequences are SGHNT and YENEEA. This CDR3 spans 15 amino acids. V was pared by 5 bases and J by 2 bases, with 13 bases between. The CDR3 DNA reads as TGTGCCAGCAGCGGAGGGGCCTCCACTGGAAACACCATATATTTT. It translates to CASSGGASTGNTIYF.

This clone was observed a single time. V gene TRBV19 combines with J gene TRBJ2-1; TRBD2 matches 7 bases. Germline V gene lookup returns CDR1 LNHDA and CDR2 SQIVND (reference sequence). The CDR3 contains 16 residues. V shed 7 bases and J 2 bases; nucleotides not matched to a gene: 11. The CDR3 DNA follows: TGTGCCAGTAATGGGGGGGACGCTGAAACCTACAATGAGCAGTTCTTC. The encoded protein is CASNGGDAETYNEQFF.

The chain has TRBV28 and TRBJ2-2; weak D call: TRBD1 (5 bases). This CDR3 contains 14 residues. Per the germline V gene, CDR1 is MDHEN and CDR2 is SYDVKM. Trimming stripped 4 bases from V and 1 base from J, with 7 bases between. The CDR3 loop is CASSSGQNTGELFF. The CDR3 DNA follows: TGTGCCAGCAGTTCAGGACAGAACACCGGGGAGCTGTTTTTT.